This T cell receptor (beta chain) was documented in a study of blood T cell repertoires in COVID-19 (dated by TCRdb to about 2020). Turning to the overall study: Samples covering the acute and convalescent phases of COVID-19 were provided by collaborators in the United States, Italy and Spain. The material from the prospective study consisted of cDNA or gDNA derived from T cells, B-cell-depleted T cells, or PBMCs. Deeply sampled blood TCRbeta repertoires from subjects exposed to, actively infected with, or recovered from COVID-19 were included in the dataset. The repertoires were released in a freely available public database meant as a resource for research on the immune response to SARS-CoV-2. Samples came from the ongoing ImmuneRACE study (first 160 participants) plus 1,254 subjects from 6 global collaborators. A de-identified subject ID, COVID-19 status, age in years and sex were almost always included in the sample metadata. Where available, HLA class I and class II types were taken from metadata supplied by the sample provider and were not determined by assay-based typing. Overall study outcomes, separate from this receptor: The quantity of clinical and demographic metadata differed by source and by participant and was supplied without curation.

Participants in the prospective study were aged roughly 18 to 90 years, lived in some 24 United States geographic areas, and enrolled through a virtual design. In the prospective study, cohorts were assigned on the basis of participant-reported clinical history obtained from a screening survey and a study questionnaire. Recovered participants in ImmuneRACE Cohort 3 were defined by two consecutive negative NP/OP PCR tests, clearance by a healthcare professional, or resolution of symptoms. Each participant in the prospective study had whole blood, serum and a nasopharyngeal or oropharyngeal swab collected by mobile phlebotomists. Additional blood draws and questionnaires over an approximately two-month period could optionally be provided by prospective study participants. Before DNA extraction, blood samples from the prospective study were shipped at room temperature or frozen. At the junction V is shortened by 8 bases and J by 11 bases; bases outside the gene matches: 19. Reading the germline V gene (reference sequence) gives CDR1 GTSNPN and CDR2 SVGIG. From its cysteine to its phenylalanine, the CDR3 spans 15 amino acids. The DNA shown is the 45-base CDR3, in frame from base 1.

A word on this clone: Its antigen is currently not known. No quality values exist for individual bases; no much larger clone is one base distant.

TCRbeta CDR3 regions were amplified from genomic DNA by means of the immunoSEQ Assay, a bias-controlled multiplex PCR. From the authors' description of their analysis: Within the assay, amplification of reference gene primers was used to estimate how many nucleated cells each sample contained. To quantify the absolute abundance of each unique TCRbeta CDR3 rearrangement, sequence reads were collapsed and filtered. For each sample, productive Simpson clonality was calculated by taking the square root of Simpson's diversity index across productive rearrangements. The source is immuneACCESS, and TCRdb retained only in-frame sequences with V and J called. Part of the clones is not carried over; for the studies checked, unresolved V genes explain less than half of this, and the remainder is unexplained. Clone size and V and J calls were adopted from that table, with D and trimming inferred from the DNA. The sample data list about 100,000 clones, and around 85% of these were observed just once. The ten biggest clones cover 2% to 3% of the sample.

The specimen was PBMCs or T cells enriched from blood (not recorded which). This TCR derives from a woman in her forties or fifties who had recovered from COVID-19. The rearrangement joined TRBV30 to TRBJ2-5; 11 bases in the middle match TRBD2. The CDR3: CAHDETSGGRWGQYF. Read as DNA, the sequence is TGTGCCCATGATGAAACTAGCGGGGGCCGCTGGGGTCAGTACTTC.